The 7 T cell receptor beta chains below come from one sample, sequenced in a study of T cells expressing NK-cell markers. TCRdb re-called the 5' RACE reads and shows each CDR3 protein once, DNA omitted. The repertoire table contains 400,000 to 500,000 distinct CDR3 sequences. The sample comprised blood T cells: a sorted CD56 or NKG2C T cell subset, CD4+ or CD8+ T cells, or bulk PBMC T cells (not recorded which). The receptors derive from a woman aged 18 to 75 in good health.

The chain joins TRBV12-3 or TRBV12-4 to TRBJ1-5; TCRdb's D call of TRBD1 is untestable without DNA. This CDR3 spans 14 amino acids. The CDR3 reads CASLKRQVNQPQHF.

The rearrangement links TRBV20-1 to TRBJ2-6; with no DNA, the TCRdb D assignment of TRBD1 cannot be verified. The CDR3 consists of 14 residues. The germline V gene has CDR1 DFQATT and CDR2 SNEGSKA (reference sequence). CDR3: CSARGQSGANVLTF.

This chain joins TRBV7-8 and TRBJ2-6; TCRdb outputs TRBD2, but without DNA this stays unchecked. The CDR3 extends over 16 amino acids. Germline CDR1 and CDR2: SGHVS and FQNEAQ. CDR3 in amino acids: CASSLWAGSGANVLTF. Filled out from reference TRBV7-8 and TRBJ2-6, the complete variable domain reads GAGVSQSPRYKVAKRGQDVALRCDPISGHVSLFWYQQALGQGPEFLTYFQNEAQLDKSGLPSDRFFAERPEGSVSTLKIQRTQQEDSAVYLCASSLWAGSGANVLTFGAGSRLTVL.

The rearrangement links TRBV20-1 to TRBJ1-1. Germline V lookup: CDR1 DFQATT, CDR2 SNEGSKA (reference sequence). This CDR3 is built from 12 residues. The CDR3 loop is CSARKQASAAFF.

The V call is TRBV29-1, the J call TRBJ2-5; TCRdb gives TRBD2 as the D gene, but with no DNA this cannot be confirmed. The CDR3 contains 15 residues. Germline CDR1 SQVTM, CDR2 ANQGSEA. The CDR3 is CSGIRLAGVAETQYF.

The chain couples TRBV24-1 to TRBJ2-7; TCRdb designates TRBD2, a call that cannot be tested without DNA. Germline lookup yields CDR1 KGHDR and CDR2 SFDVKD. The CDR3 runs 14 residues. The CDR3 here is CATSDSGKSYEQYF.

The V call is TRBV20-1, the J call TRBJ2-4; TCRdb's D call, TRBD1, is unchecked because there is no DNA. The germline gives CDR1 DFQATT, CDR2 SNEGSKA (reference sequence). There are 13 residues in the CDR3. The CDR3 here is CSAAPIAKNIQYF.